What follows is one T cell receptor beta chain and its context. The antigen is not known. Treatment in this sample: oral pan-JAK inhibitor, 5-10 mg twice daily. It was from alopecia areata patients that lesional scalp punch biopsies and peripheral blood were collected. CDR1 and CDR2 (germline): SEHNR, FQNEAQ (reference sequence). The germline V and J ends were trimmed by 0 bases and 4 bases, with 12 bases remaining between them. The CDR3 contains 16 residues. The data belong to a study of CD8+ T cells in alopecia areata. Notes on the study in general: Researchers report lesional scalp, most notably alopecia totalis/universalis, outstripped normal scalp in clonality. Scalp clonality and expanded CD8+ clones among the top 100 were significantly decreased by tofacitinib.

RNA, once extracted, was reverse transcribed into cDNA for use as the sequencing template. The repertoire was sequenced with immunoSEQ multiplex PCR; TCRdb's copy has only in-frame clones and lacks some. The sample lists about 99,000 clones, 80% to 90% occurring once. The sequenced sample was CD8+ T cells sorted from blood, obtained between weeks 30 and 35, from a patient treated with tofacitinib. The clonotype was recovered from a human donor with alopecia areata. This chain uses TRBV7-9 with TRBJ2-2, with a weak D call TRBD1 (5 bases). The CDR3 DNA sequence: TGTGCCAGCAGCTTAGCCGCCAGGGTCATCACCGGGGAGCTGTTTTTT. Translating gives CASSLAARVITGELFF.